This T cell receptor beta chain appears in the sequencing data of a study of beta chain features in type 1 diabetes. Whole-study findings and limits: More deletions and fewer insertions at VDJ junctions were found in patients with type 1 diabetes.

This clone was picked up a small number of times. Its specificity is unknown. The germline V and J ends were trimmed by 5 bases and 7 bases, with 26 bases remaining between them. In germline, CDR1 is MGHDK, CDR2 SYGVNS. The CDR3 totals 17 residues. What was sequenced were expressed TCRB transcripts, since all of the isolated RNA had been reverse transcribed. Profiled with immunoSEQ multiplex PCR; TCRdb holds only in-frame clones, not every one. The data contain about 360,000 clones, roughly 12% of them seen just once; the ten biggest clones take up about 0.017%. V is TRBV25-1 and J is TRBJ1-2, with unresolved D. This receptor was obtained from a man aged 18 to 30 in good health. Sequencing input: naive CD4+ T cells from blood. The CDR3 DNA reads TGTGCCAGCAGTCACTCAGGCGCCGGGGTTATGCGGAGTGGCTACACCTTC. Residues: CASSHSGAGVMRSGYTF.